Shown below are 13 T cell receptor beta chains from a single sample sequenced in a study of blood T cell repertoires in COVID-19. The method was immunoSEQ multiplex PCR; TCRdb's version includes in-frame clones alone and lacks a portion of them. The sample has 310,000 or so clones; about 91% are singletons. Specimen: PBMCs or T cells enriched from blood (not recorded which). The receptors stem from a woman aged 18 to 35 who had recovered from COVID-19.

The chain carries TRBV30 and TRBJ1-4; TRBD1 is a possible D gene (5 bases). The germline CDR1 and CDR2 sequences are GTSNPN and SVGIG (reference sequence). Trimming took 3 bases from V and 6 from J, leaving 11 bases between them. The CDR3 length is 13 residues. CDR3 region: CAWSSRQYEKLFF. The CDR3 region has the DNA TGTGCCTGGAGCAGTAGACAGTATGAAAAACTGTTTTTT.

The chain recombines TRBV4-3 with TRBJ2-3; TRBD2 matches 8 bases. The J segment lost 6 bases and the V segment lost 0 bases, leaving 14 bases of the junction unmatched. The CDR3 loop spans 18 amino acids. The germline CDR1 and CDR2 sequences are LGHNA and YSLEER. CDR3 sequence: CASSQDSGLAGYTDTQYF. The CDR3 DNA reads TGCGCCAGCAGCCAAGATAGCGGACTAGCAGGTTACACGGATACGCAGTATTTT.

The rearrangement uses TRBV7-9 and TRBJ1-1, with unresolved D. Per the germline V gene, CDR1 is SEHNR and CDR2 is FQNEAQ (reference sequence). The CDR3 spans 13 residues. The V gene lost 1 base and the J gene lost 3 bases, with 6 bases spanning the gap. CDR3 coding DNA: TGTGCCAGCAGCTTAGGTGTAGACACTGAAGCTTTCTTT. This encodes CASSLGVDTEAFF.

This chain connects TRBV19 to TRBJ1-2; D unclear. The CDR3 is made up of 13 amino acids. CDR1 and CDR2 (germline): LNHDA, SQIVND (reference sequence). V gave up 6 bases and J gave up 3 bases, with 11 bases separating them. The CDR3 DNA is TGTGCCAGTAGCTTCAGGATCTACTATGGCTACACCTTC. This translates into CASSFRIYYGYTF. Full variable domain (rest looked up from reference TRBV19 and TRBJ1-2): DGGITQSPKYLFRKEGQNVTLSCEQNLNHDAMYWYRQDPGQGLRLIYYSQIVNDFQKGDIAEGYSVSREKKESFPLTVTSAQKNPTAFYLCASSFRIYYGYTFGSGTRLTVV.

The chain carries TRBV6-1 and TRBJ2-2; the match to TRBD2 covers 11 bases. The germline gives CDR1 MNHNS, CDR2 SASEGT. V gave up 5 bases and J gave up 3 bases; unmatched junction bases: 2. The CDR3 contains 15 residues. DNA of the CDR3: TGTGCCAGCAGTTGGGGACTAGCGGACACCGGGGAGCTGTTTTTT. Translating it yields CASSWGLADTGELFF.

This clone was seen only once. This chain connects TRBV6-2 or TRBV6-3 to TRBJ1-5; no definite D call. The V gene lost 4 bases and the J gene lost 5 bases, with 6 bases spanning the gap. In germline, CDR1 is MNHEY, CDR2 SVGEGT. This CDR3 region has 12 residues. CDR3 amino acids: CASSLSDQPQHF. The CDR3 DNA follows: TGTGCCAGCAGTTTATCCGATCAGCCCCAGCATTTT.

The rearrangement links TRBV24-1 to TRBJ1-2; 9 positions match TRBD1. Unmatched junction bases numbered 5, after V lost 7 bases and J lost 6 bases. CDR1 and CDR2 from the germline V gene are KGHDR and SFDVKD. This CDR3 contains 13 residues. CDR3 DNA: TGTGCCACCAGGGGGACAGGGTCTGATGGCTACACCTTC. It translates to CATRGTGSDGYTF.

The CDR3 spells CATSRDRGNEQFF. The CDR3 DNA reads TGTGCCACCAGCAGAGACAGGGGCAATGAGCAGTTCTTC. This chain links TRBV15 with TRBJ2-1; TRBD1 is a possible D gene (6 bases). Germline V gene data show CDR1 as LNHNV and CDR2 as YYDKDF (reference sequence). The V and J ends lost 0 bases and 6 bases respectively, with 6 bases between them. The CDR3 consists of 13 residues.

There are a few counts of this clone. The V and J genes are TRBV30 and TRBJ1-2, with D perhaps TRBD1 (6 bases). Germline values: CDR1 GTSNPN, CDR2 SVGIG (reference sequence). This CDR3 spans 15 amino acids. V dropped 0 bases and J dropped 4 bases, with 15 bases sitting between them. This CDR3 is CAWSVRGGGLYGYTF. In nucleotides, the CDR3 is TGTGCCTGGAGTGTACGTGGGGGGGGCCTCTATGGCTACACCTTC.

The CDR3 here is CASRRDFTNTGELFF. DNA of the CDR3: TGTGCCAGTAGAAGGGACTTCACGAACACCGGGGAGCTGTTTTTT. The rearrangement links TRBV19 to TRBJ2-2; D perhaps matches TRBD2 (6 bases). The germline gives CDR1 LNHDA, CDR2 SQIVND (reference sequence). The CDR3 sequence is 15 residues long. Trimming left V 6 bases short and J 0 bases short, with 11 bases between.

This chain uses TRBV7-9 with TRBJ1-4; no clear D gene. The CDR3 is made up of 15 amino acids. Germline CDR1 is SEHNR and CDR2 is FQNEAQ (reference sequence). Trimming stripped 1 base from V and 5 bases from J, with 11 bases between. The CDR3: CASSLDATSNEKLFF. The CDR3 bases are TGTGCCAGCAGCTTAGACGCCACTTCCAATGAAAAACTGTTTTTT.

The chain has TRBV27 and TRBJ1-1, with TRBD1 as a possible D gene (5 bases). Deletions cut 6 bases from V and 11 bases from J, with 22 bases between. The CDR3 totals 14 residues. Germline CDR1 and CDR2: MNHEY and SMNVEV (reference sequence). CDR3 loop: CASRSGRGVSWAFF. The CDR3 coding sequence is TGTGCCAGCAGGTCAGGACGGGGGGTCAGTTGGGCTTTCTTT.

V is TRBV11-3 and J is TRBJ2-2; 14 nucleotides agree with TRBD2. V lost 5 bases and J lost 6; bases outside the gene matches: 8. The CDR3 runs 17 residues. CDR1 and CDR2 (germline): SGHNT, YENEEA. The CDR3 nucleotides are TGTGCCAGCAGCCTCGGGACTAGCGGGAGCCCAGCCGGGGAGCTGTTTTTT. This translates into CASSLGTSGSPAGELFF.